This is a list of T cell receptor beta chains from one sample in a study of blood T cell repertoires in COVID-19. Sequencing used immunoSEQ multiplex PCR; TCRdb keeps in-frame clones, though not all of them. Of 90,000 to 110,000 clones listed, about 76% are singletons. Material for sequencing was peripheral blood. All receptors derive from a man older than 75 with acute or convalescent COVID-19. Each CDR3 is given with its conserved first and last residue. D genes are given only for firm matches. The size of a clone is reported for some rows only, either as once, few or many, or as a class for expanded clones.

clone size	V gene	J gene	D gene	CDR3 protein	CDR3 DNA
.	TRBV9	TRBJ2-1	TRBD2	CASSVRGLEKNEQFF	TGTGCCAGCAGCGTCAGGGGACTAGAAAAGAATGAGCAGTTCTTC
.	TRBV12-3/TRBV12-4	TRBJ1-1	.	CATGGPLNTEAFF	TGTGCCACCGGGGGACCCCTGAACACTGAAGCTTTCTTT
.	TRBV9	TRBJ1-1	.	CASSLLTAPGTEAFF	TGTGCCAGCAGCCTTCTGACAGCCCCGGGCACTGAAGCTTTCTTT
.	TRBV2	TRBJ1-5	TRBD1	CASMRTGGSNQPQHF	TGTGCCAGCATGCGGACAGGGGGGAGCAATCAGCCCCAGCATTTT
.	TRBV5-5	TRBJ1-1	TRBD1	CASSYGQGAWNTEAFF	TGTGCCAGCAGCTACGGACAGGGGGCTTGGAACACTGAAGCTTTCTTT
.	TRBV7-7	TRBJ2-7	.	CASSLVQDNEQYF	TGTGCTAGCAGCTTAGTGCAGGACAACGAGCAGTACTTC
once	TRBV6-5	TRBJ2-5	.	CASSPLSETQYF	TGTGCCAGCAGTCCCCTTAGCGAGACCCAGTACTTC
.	TRBV5-1	TRBJ1-1	.	CASSPNTGNLNTEAFF	TGCGCCAGCAGCCCTAACACAGGAAACTTGAACACTGAAGCTTTCTTT
.	TRBV7-8	TRBJ2-5	.	CASSAPGWETQYF	TGTGCCAGCAGCGCCCCAGGGTGGGAGACCCAGTACTTC
.	TRBV7-2	TRBJ2-3	.	CASSFSRFADTQYF	TGTGCCAGCAGCTTTTCCAGGTTCGCAGATACGCAGTATTTT
.	TRBV5-1	TRBJ2-3	.	CASQEIAGTDTQYF	TGCGCCAGTCAGGAAATAGCGGGCACAGATACGCAGTATTTT
.	TRBV18	TRBJ2-7	.	CASSPGTLAYEQYF	TGTGCCAGCTCTCCCGGGACATTGGCCTACGAGCAGTACTTC
.	TRBV5-1	TRBJ2-7	TRBD2	CASSLTSGTYEQYF	TGCGCCAGCAGCCTGACTAGCGGGACCTACGAGCAGTACTTC
.	TRBV29-1	TRBJ2-4	.	CSVDSDDAKNIQYF	TGCAGCGTCGACTCGGATGATGCCAAAAACATTCAGTACTTC
few	TRBV12-3/TRBV12-4	TRBJ2-5	.	CASRGGMRETQYF	TGTGCCAGCAGGGGAGGCATGCGAGAGACCCAGTACTTC
.	TRBV5-1	TRBJ2-4	TRBD2	CASSTGLADINIQYF	TGCGCCAGCAGCACGGGACTAGCGGATATAAACATTCAGTACTTC
.	TRBV6-5	TRBJ1-5	.	CASRAIASNQPQHF	TGTGCCAGCAGGGCCATAGCAAGCAATCAGCCCCAGCATTTT
.	TRBV27	TRBJ2-2	TRBD2	CASKFREDYTGELFF	TGTGCCAGCAAGTTTCGGGAGGACTACACCGGGGAGCTGTTTTTT
.	TRBV9	TRBJ2-5	.	CASTVTGHPEETQYF	TGTGCCAGCACCGTAACGGGACACCCCGAGGAGACCCAGTACTTC
.	TRBV3-1/TRBV3-2	TRBJ1-4	.	CASSRQGISNEKLFF	TGTGCCAGCAGCCGGCAGGGTATATCTAATGAAAAACTGTTTTTT
.	TRBV6-5	TRBJ1-6	.	CASSYSTFPNSPLHF	TGTGCCAGCAGTTACTCCACTTTTCCTAATTCACCCCTCCACTTT
once	TRBV6-2/TRBV6-3	TRBJ2-7	TRBD1	CASSRQGYEQYF	TGTGCCAGCAGTCGACAGGGTTACGAGCAGTACTTC
few	TRBV5-1	TRBJ1-2	.	CASSLGPLGQNTNYGYTF	TGCGCCAGCAGCTTGGGACCCCTAGGTCAGAATACTAACTATGGCTACACCTTC
.	TRBV5-1	TRBJ1-2	.	CASSPGSVNYGYTF	TGCGCCAGCAGCCCAGGATCCGTTAACTATGGCTACACCTTC
.	TRBV29-1	TRBJ1-4	.	CSVVGPNEKLFF	TGCAGCGTTGTGGGGCCGAACGAAAAACTGTTTTTT
.	TRBV4-3	TRBJ2-3	TRBD2	CASSKKLTGTSGFTDTQYF	TGCGCCAGCAGCAAAAAGTTAACCGGGACTAGCGGATTCACAGATACGCAGTATTTT
.	TRBV18	TRBJ2-1	TRBD1	CASSPRQGRDEQFF	TGTGCCAGCTCACCCCGACAGGGTCGGGATGAGCAGTTCTTC
.	TRBV28	TRBJ1-1	TRBD1	CASSTQGQANTEAFF	TGTGCCAGCAGTACACAAGGACAGGCGAACACTGAAGCTTTCTTT
.	TRBV5-1	TRBJ2-2	TRBD2	CASSSRLAGGANGELFF	TGCGCCAGCAGCTCGCGACTAGCGGGAGGCGCTAACGGGGAGCTGTTTTTT
.	TRBV7-9	TRBJ2-1	TRBD1	CASSSRRQGYGEQFF	TGTGCCAGCAGCTCACGCCGACAGGGTTACGGTGAGCAGTTCTTC
.	TRBV9	TRBJ1-2	.	CASSVAPTENYGYTF	TGTGCCAGCAGCGTAGCCCCGACGGAGAACTATGGCTACACCTTC
once	TRBV7-9	TRBJ1-2	.	CASSPRGSVSYGYTF	TGTGCCAGCAGCCCAAGGGGATCGGTCAGCTATGGCTACACCTTC
.	TRBV28	TRBJ1-5	.	CASSSRQPQHF	TGTGCCAGCAGTTCGAGACAGCCCCAGCATTTT
.	TRBV18	TRBJ2-7	TRBD2	CASSGPSGIGYEQYF	TGTGCCAGCTCAGGTCCTAGCGGGATTGGATACGAGCAGTACTTC
once	TRBV5-1	TRBJ2-1	TRBD2	CASSSLGLAGNEQFF	TGCGCCAGCAGCTCCCTGGGGTTAGCGGGCAATGAGCAGTTCTTC
.	TRBV5-1	TRBJ1-1	.	CASSPALGQRNTEAFF	TGCGCCAGCAGCCCCGCCCTCGGACAGCGTAACACTGAAGCTTTCTTT
few	TRBV29-1	TRBJ1-1	.	CSVVREVGNTEAFF	TGCAGCGTCGTTCGGGAAGTGGGTAACACTGAAGCTTTCTTT
.	TRBV7-8	TRBJ2-7	TRBD1	CASSFRQGNSHEQYF	TGTGCCAGCAGCTTCAGACAGGGGAATTCCCACGAGCAGTACTTC
.	TRBV5-1	TRBJ1-5	.	CASSLDAGGGQPQHF	TGCGCCAGCAGCTTGGACGCGGGGGGAGGACAGCCCCAGCATTTT
.	TRBV30	TRBJ2-5	TRBD1	CAWRLGRQGGETQYF	TGTGCCTGGAGACTCGGGAGACAGGGGGGAGAGACCCAGTACTTC
.	TRBV28	TRBJ2-7	TRBD1	CASSFPGQITTYEQYF	TGTGCCAGCAGTTTTCCGGGACAGATCACTACCTACGAGCAGTACTTC
.	TRBV28	TRBJ1-1	.	CASSHQGDLNTEAFF	TGTGCCAGCAGTCATCAGGGCGATTTGAACACTGAAGCTTTCTTT
.	TRBV2	TRBJ2-7	TRBD1	CASSSDRGHEQYF	TGTGCCAGCAGTTCGGACAGGGGACACGAGCAGTACTTC
.	TRBV15	TRBJ1-5	.	CATSREIPGGNQPQHF	TGTGCCACCAGCAGAGAGATACCAGGGGGCAATCAGCCCCAGCATTTT
once	TRBV5-6	TRBJ1-4	.	CASSFWIQAATNEKLFF	TGTGCCAGCAGCTTTTGGATCCAGGCCGCAACTAATGAAAAACTGTTTTTT
.	TRBV19	TRBJ1-3	.	CASSMRGPSSGNTIYF	TGTGCCAGTAGTATGCGGGGACCGTCCTCTGGAAACACCATATATTTT
.	TRBV2	TRBJ2-7	.	CASSEQVTYEQYF	TGTGCCAGCAGTGAACAGGTGACCTACGAGCAGTACTTC
.	TRBV6-1	TRBJ1-1	TRBD1	CATFADRVDTEAFF	TGTGCCACCTTCGCGGACAGGGTAGACACTGAAGCTTTCTTT
.	TRBV7-6	TRBJ2-5	TRBD1	CASSRGTGVRETQYF	TGTGCCAGCTCTAGGGGGACAGGGGTCCGAGAGACCCAGTACTTC
.	TRBV30	TRBJ2-7	TRBD1	CAWRALGTVSYEQYF	TGTGCCTGGAGGGCCCTCGGGACAGTCTCCTACGAGCAGTACTTC
.	TRBV30	TRBJ2-3	.	CAWSASELTGQYF	TGTGCCTGGAGTGCCAGCGAACTGACAGGGCAGTATTTT
.	TRBV18	TRBJ1-2	TRBD1	CASSDRGDGYTF	TGTGCCAGCTCGGACAGGGGGGATGGCTACACCTTC
.	TRBV5-1	TRBJ1-6	TRBD1	CASSLDLGTGGSPLHF	TGCGCCAGCAGCTTGGACCTCGGGACAGGGGGATCACCCCTCCACTTT
.	TRBV7-2	TRBJ2-1	TRBD2	CASSLVLAGGPPYNEQFF	TGTGCCAGCAGCTTAGTACTAGCGGGAGGGCCACCCTACAATGAGCAGTTCTTC
.	TRBV28	TRBJ1-6	TRBD1	CASSARTGGNSPLHF	TGTGCCAGCAGTGCCCGGACAGGAGGAAATTCACCCCTCCACTTT
.	TRBV20-1	TRBJ1-2	TRBD1	CSASLQGYGYTF	TGCAGTGCTAGTTTACAGGGGTATGGCTACACCTTC